This TCR beta chain originates from a study of blood T cell repertoires in COVID-19. Libraries were prepared by immunoSEQ multiplex PCR; TCRdb keeps only in-frame clonotypes and omits some of them. The sample has fewer than 150,000 clones, about 87% seen once. The clonotype originates from a human donor in a cohort sampled during active COVID-19. The sample comprised peripheral blood.

This CDR3 is CASSVSGRTYNEQFF. The CDR3 DNA is TGTGCCAGCAGCGTTAGCGGGAGAACGTACAATGAGCAGTTCTTC. This chain uses TRBV11-2 with TRBJ2-1; 9 bases line up with TRBD2. CDR1 is SGHAT and CDR2 is FQNNGV in the germline V gene. This CDR3 has 15 amino acids. The V gene end was trimmed by 5 bases and the J gene end by 4 bases; junction bases not matched to a gene: 6.